The rows below give T cell receptor beta chains drawn from one sample of a study of blood T cell repertoires in COVID-19. The repertoire was sequenced with immunoSEQ multiplex PCR; TCRdb's copy has only in-frame clones and lacks some. The sample yields about 130,000 clones, roughly four fifths seen once. The specimen was peripheral blood. Source of these receptors: a man between 60 and 75 years old with acute or convalescent COVID-19. Each CDR3 is given with its conserved first and last residue. The order of the fields is clone size, J gene, D gene, CDR3 length, V gene, CDR3 protein, CDR3 DNA. The D gene is left open where the match is weak. Size values are once, few and many counts, or a class for expanded clones, and some rows have none.

clone_size: NA
j_call: TRBJ2-7
d_call: TRBD1
cdr3_length: 14
v_call: TRBV18
cdr3_aa: CASSPGTGYYEQYF
cdr3_nt: TGTGCCAGCTCACCCGGGACAGGCTACTACGAGCAGTACTTC

clone_size: NA
j_call: TRBJ1-2
d_call: NA
cdr3_length: 14
v_call: TRBV19
cdr3_aa: CASSMAGGFYGYTF
cdr3_nt: TGTGCCAGTAGTATGGCCGGGGGGTTTTATGGCTACACCTTC

clone_size: NA
j_call: TRBJ1-2
d_call: NA
cdr3_length: 16
v_call: TRBV5-6
cdr3_aa: CASSLGVEADNYGYTF
cdr3_nt: TGTGCCAGCAGCTTGGGGGTTGAGGCAGACAACTATGGCTACACCTTC

clone_size: NA
j_call: TRBJ1-2
d_call: NA
cdr3_length: 15
v_call: TRBV3-1/TRBV3-2
cdr3_aa: CASSHTPGHSYGYTF
cdr3_nt: TGTGCCAGCAGCCATACCCCGGGACATAGTTATGGCTACACCTTC

clone_size: few
j_call: TRBJ1-1
d_call: NA
cdr3_length: 13
v_call: TRBV7-8
cdr3_aa: CASSGQAYTEAFF
cdr3_nt: TGTGCCAGCAGTGGTCAGGCGTACACTGAAGCTTTCTTT

clone_size: once
j_call: TRBJ2-5
d_call: NA
cdr3_length: 18
v_call: TRBV25-1
cdr3_aa: CASSESRRGLGYEETQYF
cdr3_nt: TGTGCCAGCAGTGAATCCAGAAGAGGGCTGGGCTATGAGGAGACCCAGTACTTC

clone_size: NA
j_call: TRBJ1-4
d_call: NA
cdr3_length: 16
v_call: TRBV6-1
cdr3_aa: CASSEERQGLDEKLFF
cdr3_nt: TGTGCCAGCAGTGAAGAACGTCAGGGGTTGGATGAAAAACTGTTTTTT

clone_size: NA
j_call: TRBJ1-5
d_call: NA
cdr3_length: 14
v_call: TRBV6-1
cdr3_aa: CASRTLFGNQPQHF
cdr3_nt: TGTGCCAGCCGGACTCTATTTGGCAATCAGCCCCAGCATTTT

clone_size: NA
j_call: TRBJ1-2
d_call: TRBD1
cdr3_length: 14
v_call: TRBV5-1
cdr3_aa: CASSPGTGDYGYTF
cdr3_nt: TGCGCCAGCAGCCCCGGGACAGGCGATTATGGCTACACCTTC

clone_size: once
j_call: TRBJ1-1
d_call: NA
cdr3_length: 14
v_call: TRBV7-2
cdr3_aa: CASSLDRAGLEAFF
cdr3_nt: TGTGCCAGCAGCTTAGATCGGGCGGGGCTTGAAGCTTTCTTT

clone_size: NA
j_call: TRBJ1-1
d_call: NA
cdr3_length: 15
v_call: TRBV11-3
cdr3_aa: CASSLGVGTNTEAFF
cdr3_nt: TGTGCCAGCAGCTTAGGCGTAGGGACAAACACTGAAGCTTTCTTT

clone_size: NA
j_call: TRBJ2-6
d_call: TRBD2
cdr3_length: 19
v_call: TRBV28
cdr3_aa: CARCFVGTSGGAGANVLTF
cdr3_nt: TGTGCCCGCTGTTTTGTCGGGACTAGCGGGGGGGCTGGGGCCAACGTCCTGACTTTC

clone_size: NA
j_call: TRBJ1-2
d_call: NA
cdr3_length: 15
v_call: TRBV5-5
cdr3_aa: CASSRTRGTNYGYTF
cdr3_nt: TGTGCCAGCAGCCGTACGAGGGGGACTAACTATGGCTACACCTTC

clone_size: few
j_call: TRBJ1-6
d_call: TRBD1
cdr3_length: 14
v_call: TRBV14
cdr3_aa: CASSRTGVDSPLHF
cdr3_nt: TGTGCCAGCAGCCGCACAGGGGTTGATTCACCCCTCCACTTT

clone_size: NA
j_call: TRBJ2-1
d_call: NA
cdr3_length: 15
v_call: TRBV6-1
cdr3_aa: CASSDRQRSYNEQFF
cdr3_nt: TGTGCCAGCAGTGACCGACAGCGCTCCTACAATGAGCAGTTCTTC

clone_size: NA
j_call: TRBJ1-2
d_call: TRBD1
cdr3_length: 14
v_call: TRBV6-5
cdr3_aa: CASSLTGGDYGYTF
cdr3_nt: TGTGCCAGCAGTTTGACAGGGGGAGACTATGGCTACACCTTC

clone_size: NA
j_call: TRBJ2-2
d_call: NA
cdr3_length: 15
v_call: TRBV25-1
cdr3_aa: CASSDDGGPGGELFF
cdr3_nt: TGTGCCAGCAGTGATGACGGGGGGCCGGGCGGGGAGCTGTTTTTT

clone_size: NA
j_call: TRBJ1-4
d_call: TRBD1
cdr3_length: 14
v_call: TRBV27
cdr3_aa: CASSPKTGREKLFF
cdr3_nt: TGTGCCAGCAGTCCCAAGACAGGGAGGGAAAAACTGTTTTTT

clone_size: few
j_call: TRBJ2-7
d_call: NA
cdr3_length: 12
v_call: TRBV7-8
cdr3_aa: CASSLTGYEQYF
cdr3_nt: TGTGCCAGCAGCTTAACTGGCTACGAGCAGTACTTC